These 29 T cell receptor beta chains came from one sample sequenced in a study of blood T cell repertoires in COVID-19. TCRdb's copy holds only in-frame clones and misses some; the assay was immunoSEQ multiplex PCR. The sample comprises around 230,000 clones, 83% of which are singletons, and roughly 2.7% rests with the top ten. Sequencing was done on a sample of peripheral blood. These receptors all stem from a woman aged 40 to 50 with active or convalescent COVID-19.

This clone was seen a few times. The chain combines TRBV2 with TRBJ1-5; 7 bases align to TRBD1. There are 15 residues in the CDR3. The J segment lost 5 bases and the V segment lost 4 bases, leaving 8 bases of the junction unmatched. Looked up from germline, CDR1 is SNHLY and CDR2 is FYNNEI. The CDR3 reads CASSAFEGAYQPQHF. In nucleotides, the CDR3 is TGTGCCAGCAGTGCGTTCGAGGGGGCCTATCAGCCCCAGCATTTT.

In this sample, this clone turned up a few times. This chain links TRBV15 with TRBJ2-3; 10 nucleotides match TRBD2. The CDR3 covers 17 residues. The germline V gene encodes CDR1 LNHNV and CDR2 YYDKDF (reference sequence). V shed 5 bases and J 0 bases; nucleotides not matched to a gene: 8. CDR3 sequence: CATSARTSGDSTDTQYF. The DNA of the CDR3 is TGTGCCACCAGCGCCCGGACTAGCGGAGATAGCACAGATACGCAGTATTTT.

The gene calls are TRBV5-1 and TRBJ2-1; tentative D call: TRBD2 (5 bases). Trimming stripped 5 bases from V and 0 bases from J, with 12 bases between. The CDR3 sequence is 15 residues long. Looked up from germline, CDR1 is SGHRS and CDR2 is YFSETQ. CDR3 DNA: TGCGCCAGCAGGGCGGACTGGAGCTCCTACAATGAGCAGTTCTTC. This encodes CASRADWSSYNEQFF.

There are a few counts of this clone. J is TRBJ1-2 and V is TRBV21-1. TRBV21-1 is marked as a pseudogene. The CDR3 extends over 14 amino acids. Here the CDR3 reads CASRGLRSESGYTF. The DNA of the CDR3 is TGTGCCAGCCGGGGACTCCGATCAGAGAGTGGCTACACCTTC.

CDR3 amino acids: CASRSTGNYGYTF. CDR3 nucleotides: TGTGCCAGCAGGTCGACAGGGAACTATGGCTACACCTTC. J is TRBJ1-2 and V is TRBV28; 7 nucleotides line up with TRBD1. The ends lost 6 bases at V and 2 bases at J; junction bases unmatched: 3. Germline V lookup: CDR1 MDHEN, CDR2 SYDVKM. The CDR3 covers 13 residues.

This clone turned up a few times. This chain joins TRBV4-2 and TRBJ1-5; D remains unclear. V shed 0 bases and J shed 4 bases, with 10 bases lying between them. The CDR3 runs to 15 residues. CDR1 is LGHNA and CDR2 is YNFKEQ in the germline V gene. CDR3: CASSQDPGRNQPQHF. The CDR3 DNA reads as TGTGCCAGCAGCCAAGATCCTGGCAGAAATCAGCCCCAGCATTTT.

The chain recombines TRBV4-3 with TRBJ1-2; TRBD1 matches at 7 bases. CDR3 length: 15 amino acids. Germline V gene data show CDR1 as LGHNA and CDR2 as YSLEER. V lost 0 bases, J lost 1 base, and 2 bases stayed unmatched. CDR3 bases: TGCGCCAGCAGCCAAGATCAGGGGGTTAACTATGGCTACACCTTC. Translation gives CASSQDQGVNYGYTF.

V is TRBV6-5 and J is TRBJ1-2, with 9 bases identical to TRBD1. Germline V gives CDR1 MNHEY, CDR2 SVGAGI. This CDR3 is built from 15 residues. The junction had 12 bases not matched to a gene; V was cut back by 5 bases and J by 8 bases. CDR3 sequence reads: CASSLVPGQGYGYTF. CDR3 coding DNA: TGTGCCAGCAGTCTCGTCCCGGGACAGGGCTACGGCTACACCTTC.

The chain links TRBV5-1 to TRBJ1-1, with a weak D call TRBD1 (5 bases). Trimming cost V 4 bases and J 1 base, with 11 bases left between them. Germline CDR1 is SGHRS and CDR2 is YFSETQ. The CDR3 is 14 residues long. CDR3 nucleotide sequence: TGCGCCAGCAGCCCGCTTAGGGGGAACACTGAAGCTTTCTTT. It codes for CASSPLRGNTEAFF.

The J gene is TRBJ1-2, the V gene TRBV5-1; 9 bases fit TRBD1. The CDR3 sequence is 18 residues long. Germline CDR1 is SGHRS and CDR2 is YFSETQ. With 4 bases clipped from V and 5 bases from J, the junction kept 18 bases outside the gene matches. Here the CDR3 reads CASSTGTGNFVVGYGYTF. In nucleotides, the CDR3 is TGCGCCAGCAGCACAGGGACAGGGAATTTTGTCGTCGGATATGGCTACACCTTC.

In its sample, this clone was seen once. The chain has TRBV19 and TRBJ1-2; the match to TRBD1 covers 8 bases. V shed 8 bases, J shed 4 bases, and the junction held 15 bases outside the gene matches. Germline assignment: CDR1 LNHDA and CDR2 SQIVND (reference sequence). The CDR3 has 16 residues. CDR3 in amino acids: CASRPGQGAILYGYTF. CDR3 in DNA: TGTGCCAGTCGCCCTGGGCAGGGGGCTATTCTCTATGGCTACACCTTC.

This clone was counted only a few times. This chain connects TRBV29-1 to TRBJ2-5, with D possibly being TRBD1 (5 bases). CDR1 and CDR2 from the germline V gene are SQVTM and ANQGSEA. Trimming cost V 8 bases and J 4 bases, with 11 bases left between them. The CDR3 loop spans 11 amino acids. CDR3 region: CSLFQGETQYF. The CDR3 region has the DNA TGCAGCTTATTTCAGGGAGAGACCCAGTACTTC.

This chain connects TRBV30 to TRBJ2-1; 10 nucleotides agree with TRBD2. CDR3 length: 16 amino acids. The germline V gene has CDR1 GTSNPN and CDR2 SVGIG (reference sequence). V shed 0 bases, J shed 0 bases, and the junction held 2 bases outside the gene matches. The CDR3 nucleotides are TGTGCCTGGAGTGTACTAGCGGGGAACTCCTACAATGAGCAGTTCTTC. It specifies CAWSVLAGNSYNEQFF.

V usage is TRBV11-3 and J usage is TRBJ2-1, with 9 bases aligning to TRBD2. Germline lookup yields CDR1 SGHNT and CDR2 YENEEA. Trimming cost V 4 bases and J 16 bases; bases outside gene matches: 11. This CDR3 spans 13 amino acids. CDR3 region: CASSYYSGRATFF. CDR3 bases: TGTGCCAGCAGCTACTATAGCGGGAGAGCCACTTTCTTC.

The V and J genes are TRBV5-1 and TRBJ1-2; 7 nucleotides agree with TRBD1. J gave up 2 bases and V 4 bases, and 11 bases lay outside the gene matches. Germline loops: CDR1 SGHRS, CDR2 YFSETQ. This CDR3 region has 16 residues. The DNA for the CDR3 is TGCGCCAGCAGCGGGACACCGGGACAGAGCAACTATGGCTACACCTTC. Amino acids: CASSGTPGQSNYGYTF.

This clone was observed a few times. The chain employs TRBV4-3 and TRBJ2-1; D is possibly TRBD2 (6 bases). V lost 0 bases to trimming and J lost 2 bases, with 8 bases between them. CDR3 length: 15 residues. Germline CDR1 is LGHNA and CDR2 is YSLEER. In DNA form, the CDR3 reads TGCGCCAGCAGCCAAGATGCGGGGCCCTACAATGAGCAGTTCTTC. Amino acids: CASSQDAGPYNEQFF.

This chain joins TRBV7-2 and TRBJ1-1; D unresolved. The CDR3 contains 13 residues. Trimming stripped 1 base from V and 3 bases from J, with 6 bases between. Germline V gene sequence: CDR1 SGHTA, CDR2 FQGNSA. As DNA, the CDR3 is TGTGCCAGCAGCTTAGATCAGTACACTGAAGCTTTCTTT. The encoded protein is CASSLDQYTEAFF. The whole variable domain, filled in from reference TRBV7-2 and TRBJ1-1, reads GAGVSQSPSNKVTEKGKDVELRCDPISGHTALYWYRQSLGQGLEFLIYFQGNSAPDKSGLPSDRFSAERTGGSVSTLTIQRTQQEDSAVYLCASSLDQYTEAFFGQGTRLTVV.

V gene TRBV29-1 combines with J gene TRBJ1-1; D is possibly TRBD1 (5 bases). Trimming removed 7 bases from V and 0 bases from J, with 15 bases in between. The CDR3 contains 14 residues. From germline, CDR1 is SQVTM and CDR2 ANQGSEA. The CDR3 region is CSEGALTMNTEAFF. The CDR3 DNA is TGCAGCGAAGGGGCCCTGACAATGAACACTGAAGCTTTCTTT.

The CDR3 coding sequence is TGTGCTAGTGGTTTGGAACAGGGATGGACTGAAGCTTTCTTT. Translated: CASGLEQGWTEAFF. J is TRBJ1-1 and V is TRBV12-5; D is perhaps TRBD1 (6 bases). Between the trimmed V and J ends, which lost 1 base and 5 bases, there was a span of 11 bases. There are 14 residues in the CDR3. The germline gives CDR1 LGHNT, CDR2 FRNRAP.

The CDR3 nucleotides read TGTGCCAGCAGCGCGGACAGGCACCCCTCCCTCCACTTT. Its translation: CASSADRHPSLHF. This chain links TRBV9 with TRBJ1-6; 7 bases match TRBD1. The junction had 8 bases not matched to a gene; V was cut back by 3 bases and J by 14 bases. The CDR3 runs 13 residues. CDR1 SGDLS and CDR2 YYNGEE come from the germline V gene.

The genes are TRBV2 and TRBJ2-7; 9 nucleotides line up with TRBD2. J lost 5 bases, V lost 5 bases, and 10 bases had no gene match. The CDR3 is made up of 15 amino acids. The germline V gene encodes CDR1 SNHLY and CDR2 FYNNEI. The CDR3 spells CASSPSLAGSHEQYF. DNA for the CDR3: TGTGCCAGCAGTCCCTCCCTAGCGGGATCGCACGAGCAGTACTTC.

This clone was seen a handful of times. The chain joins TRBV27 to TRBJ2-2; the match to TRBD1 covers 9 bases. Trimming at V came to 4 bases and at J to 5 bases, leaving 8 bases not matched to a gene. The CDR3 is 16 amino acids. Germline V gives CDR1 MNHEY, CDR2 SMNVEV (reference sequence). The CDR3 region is CASSSSGTGFTGELFF. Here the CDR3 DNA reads TGTGCCAGCAGTTCCTCCGGGACAGGGTTTACCGGGGAGCTGTTTTTT.

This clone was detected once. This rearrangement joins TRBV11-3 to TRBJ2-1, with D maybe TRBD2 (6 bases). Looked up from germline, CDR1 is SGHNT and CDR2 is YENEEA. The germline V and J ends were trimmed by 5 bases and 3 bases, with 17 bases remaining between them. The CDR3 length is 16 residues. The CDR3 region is CASSHKWGELYNEQFF. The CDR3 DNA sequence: TGTGCCAGCAGCCACAAGTGGGGGGAGCTCTACAATGAGCAGTTCTTC. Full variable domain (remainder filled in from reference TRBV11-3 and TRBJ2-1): EAGVVQSPRYKIIEKKQPVAFWCNPISGHNTLYWYLQNLGQGPELLIRYENEEAVDDSQLPKDRFSAERLKGVDSTLKIQPAELGDSAVYLCASSHKWGELYNEQFFGPGTRLTVL.

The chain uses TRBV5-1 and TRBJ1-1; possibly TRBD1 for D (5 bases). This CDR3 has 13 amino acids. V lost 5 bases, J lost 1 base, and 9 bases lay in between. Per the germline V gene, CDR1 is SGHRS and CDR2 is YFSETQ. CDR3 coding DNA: TGCGCCAGCAGTCCACAGGAGAACACTGAAGCTTTCTTT. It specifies CASSPQENTEAFF.

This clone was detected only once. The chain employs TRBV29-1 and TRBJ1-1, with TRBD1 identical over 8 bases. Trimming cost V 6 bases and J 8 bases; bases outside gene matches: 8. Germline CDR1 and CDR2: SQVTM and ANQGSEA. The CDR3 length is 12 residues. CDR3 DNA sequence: TGCAGCGTCAAAAGGGACAGGCCGGAAGCTTTCTTT. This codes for CSVKRDRPEAFF.

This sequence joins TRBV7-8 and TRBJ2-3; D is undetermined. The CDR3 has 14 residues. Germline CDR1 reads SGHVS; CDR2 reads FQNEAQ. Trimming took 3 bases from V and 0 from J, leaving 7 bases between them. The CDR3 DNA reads TGTGCCAGCAGCTTTGAGCCCAGCACAGATACGCAGTATTTT. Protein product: CASSFEPSTDTQYF. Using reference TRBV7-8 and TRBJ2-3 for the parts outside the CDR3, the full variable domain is GAGVSQSPRYKVAKRGQDVALRCDPISGHVSLFWYQQALGQGPEFLTYFQNEAQLDKSGLPSDRFFAERPEGSVSTLKIQRTQQEDSAVYLCASSFEPSTDTQYFGPGTRLTVL.

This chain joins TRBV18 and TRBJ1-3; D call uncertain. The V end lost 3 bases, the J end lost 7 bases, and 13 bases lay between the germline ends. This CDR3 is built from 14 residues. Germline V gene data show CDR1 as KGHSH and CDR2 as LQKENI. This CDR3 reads CASSPGLAENTIYF. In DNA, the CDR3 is TGTGCCAGCTCACCCGGGCTAGCGGAGAACACCATATATTTT.

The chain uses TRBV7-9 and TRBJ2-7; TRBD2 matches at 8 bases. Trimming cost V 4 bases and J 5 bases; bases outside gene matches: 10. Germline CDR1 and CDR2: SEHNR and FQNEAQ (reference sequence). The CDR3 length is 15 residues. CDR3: CASSSPPSGSNEQYF. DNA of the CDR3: TGTGCCAGCAGCTCCCCCCCCAGCGGGAGTAACGAGCAGTACTTC.

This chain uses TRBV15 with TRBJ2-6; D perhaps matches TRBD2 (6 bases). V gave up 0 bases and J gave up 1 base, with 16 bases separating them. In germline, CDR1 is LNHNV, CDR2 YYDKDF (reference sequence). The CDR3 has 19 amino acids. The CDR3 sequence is CATSRDFVVGGSGANVLTF. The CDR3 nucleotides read TGTGCCACCAGCAGAGATTTCGTGGTGGGGGGATCTGGGGCCAACGTCCTGACTTTC.